This TCR beta chain appears in the sequencing data of a study of CD8+ T cells in alopecia areata. Study-wide results and limits: Scalp lesions, especially in alopecia totalis/universalis, had higher clonality than normal scalp. Expanded CD8+ clones among the top 100, as well as scalp clonality, were significantly decreased by tofacitinib.

About this clone itself: Antigen unknown.

V was pared by 5 bases and J by 8 bases, with 15 bases between. Germline V lookup: CDR1 MDHEN, CDR2 SYDVKM. The CDR3 runs 13 residues. In each case, RNA was isolated and then reverse transcribed into cDNA as the sequencing template. Here immunoSEQ multiplex PCR was the method, and the copy in TCRdb shows in-frame clones only, minus some. The sample contains roughly 230,000 clones, roughly 44% of which appear only once. The treatment denotes: oral pan-JAK inhibitor, 5-10 mg twice daily. Peripheral blood and lesional scalp punch biopsies came from alopecia areata patients. The sequence derives from a human donor with alopecia areata. The V gene is TRBV28, the J gene TRBJ1-2; D possibly corresponds to TRBD1 (6 bases). The material was CD4+ T cells sorted from blood, obtained at approximately week 36, from a patient treated with tofacitinib. CDR3 loop: CASSVTGPGGYTF. CDR3 DNA: TGTGCCAGCAGTGTCACAGGGCCTGGGGGCTACACCTTC.